Listed below are T cell receptor beta chains from one sample, sequenced in a study of Ad26.COV2.S vaccination and SARS-CoV-2 variants. Generated by immunoSEQ multiplex PCR, the TCRdb table keeps only in-frame clones and is missing some. The table has about 680,000 clones, 70% to 90% seen once. Sample: peripheral blood, taken in a trial of Ad26.COV2.S vaccine versus placebo. The receptors were sampled from a person aged 18 to 65 who received the Ad26.COV2.S COVID-19 vaccine or a placebo. Each CDR3 is given with its conserved first and last residue. Clone size appears in some rows only: once, few, many, or a class for an expanded clone.

j_call v_call clone_size cdr3_aa
TRBJ2-3 TRBV9 once CASSVAPPDTQYF
TRBJ2-2 TRBV6-4 . CASTQESNTGELFF
TRBJ2-7 TRBV19 . CASSIDSGTYEQYF
TRBJ1-5 TRBV10-3 . CAISPDRGGPGGNQPQHF
TRBJ2-7 TRBV7-6 . CASSLVVPGTRSSYEQYF
TRBJ1-3 TRBV5-5 . CASSFFPFGMNSGNTIYF
TRBJ2-7 TRBV7-2 . CASSVDRDRAGEQYF
TRBJ2-2 TRBV6-5 . CASSYWTSGSGELFF
TRBJ2-5 TRBV30 . CAWSGGNSYQETQYF
TRBJ2-7 TRBV27 . CASSTTLASIPYEQYF
TRBJ1-5 TRBV5-6 . CASSLGNQPQHF